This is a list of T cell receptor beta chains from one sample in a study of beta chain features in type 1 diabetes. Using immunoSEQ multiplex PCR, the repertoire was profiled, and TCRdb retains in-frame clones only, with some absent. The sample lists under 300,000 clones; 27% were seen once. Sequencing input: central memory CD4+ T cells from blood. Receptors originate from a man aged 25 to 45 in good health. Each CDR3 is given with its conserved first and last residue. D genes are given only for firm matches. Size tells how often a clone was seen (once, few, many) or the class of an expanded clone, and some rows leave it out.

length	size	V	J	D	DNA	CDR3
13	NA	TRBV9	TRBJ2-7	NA	TGTGCCAGCAGCGTTAGCGAGGGATACGAGCAGTACTTC	CASSVSEGYEQYF
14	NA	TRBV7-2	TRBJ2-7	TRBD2	TGTGCCAGCAGCTTATCTTCGGGAGGGCACGAGCAGTACTTC	CASSLSSGGHEQYF
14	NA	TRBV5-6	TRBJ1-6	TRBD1	TGTGCCAGCAGGTCGACAGGGGGAAATTCACCCCTCCACTTT	CASRSTGGNSPLHF
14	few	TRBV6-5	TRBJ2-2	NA	TGTGCCAGCAGTACCGGGACTTACACCGGGGAGCTGTTTTTT	CASSTGTYTGELFF
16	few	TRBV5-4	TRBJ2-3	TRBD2	TGTGCCAGCAGCTTGGGTAGCGGGGAGACTCTTGATACGCAGTATTTT	CASSLGSGETLDTQYF
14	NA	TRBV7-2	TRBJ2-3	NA	TGTGCCAGCAGCTTAGAATACGTGGCGGGTACGCAGTATTTT	CASSLEYVAGTQYF
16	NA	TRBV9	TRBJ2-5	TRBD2	TGTGCCAGCAGCGTTACTAGCGGAGGGCCTTTAGAGACCCAGTACTTC	CASSVTSGGPLETQYF
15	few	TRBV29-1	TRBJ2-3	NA	TGCAGCGTTGATTCGGGCCTCCTTAGCACAGATACGCAGTATTTT	CSVDSGLLSTDTQYF
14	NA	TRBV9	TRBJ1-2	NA	TGTGCCAGCACCCTTTCGACAGACAACTATGGCTACACCTTC	CASTLSTDNYGYTF
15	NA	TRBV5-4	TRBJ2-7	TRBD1	TGTGCCAGCAGCTCCCGGGACAGGGGGCTAAACGAGCAGTACTTC	CASSSRDRGLNEQYF
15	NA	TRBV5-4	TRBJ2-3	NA	TGTGCCAGCAGCTTGACAGCGGCTAGCACAGATACGCAGTATTTT	CASSLTAASTDTQYF
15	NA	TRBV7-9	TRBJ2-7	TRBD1	TGTGCCAGCAACAGTCCGGGACAGGGCGTCCACGAGCAGTACTTC	CASNSPGQGVHEQYF
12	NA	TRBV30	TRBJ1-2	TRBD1	TGTGCCTGGAGTGAGGGGGCAGGTATTTCCCCCTTC	CAWSEGAGISPF
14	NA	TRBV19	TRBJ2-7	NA	TGTGCCAGTAGTATCGATCTAGCCACCTACGAGCAGTACTTC	CASSIDLATYEQYF
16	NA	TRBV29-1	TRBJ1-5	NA	TGCAGCGTTGAAGCACTCGACACACATAGCAATCAGCCCCAGCATTTT	CSVEALDTHSNQPQHF
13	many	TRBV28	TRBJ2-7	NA	TGTGCCAGCAGCGACAGCGCTTCCTACGAGCAGTACTTC	CASSDSASYEQYF
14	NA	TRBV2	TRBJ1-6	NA	TGTGCCAGCACGGCGAAGGGCCGGAATTCACCCCTCCACTTT	CASTAKGRNSPLHF
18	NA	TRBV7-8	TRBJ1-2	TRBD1	TGTGCCAGCAGCTTGTTGGGCCCGACAGGGACTTTTAGGGATGGCTACACCTTC	CASSLLGPTGTFRDGYTF
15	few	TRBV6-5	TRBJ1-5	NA	TGTGCCAGCAGTCTCGTCGGATCGAGCAATCAGCCCCAGCATTTT	CASSLVGSSNQPQHF
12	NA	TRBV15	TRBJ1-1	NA	TGTGCCACCAGCACCACAAGCGCTGAAGCTTTCTTT	CATSTTSAEAFF
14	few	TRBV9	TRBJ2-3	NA	TGTGCCAGCAGCGAACCTGCCGGGGGAGATACGCAGTATTTT	CASSEPAGGDTQYF
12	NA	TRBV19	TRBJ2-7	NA	TGTGCCAGTCGGGGGGCTCCTCGAGAGCAGTACTTC	CASRGAPREQYF
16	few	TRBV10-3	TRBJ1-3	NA	TGTGCCATCAGTGACTCCAGGGGACCCTCTGGAAACACCATATATTTT	CAISDSRGPSGNTIYF
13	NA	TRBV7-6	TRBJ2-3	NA	TGTGCCAGCAGCGACCTCGGAGGGCAGCACAAGTATTTT	CASSDLGGQHKYF
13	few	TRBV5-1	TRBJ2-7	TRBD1	TGCGCCAGCAGCGTGGGACAGCCCTACGAGCAGTACTTC	CASSVGQPYEQYF
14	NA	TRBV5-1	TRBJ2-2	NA	TGCGCCAGCAGCCATCAGGGTTACGGCGGGGAGCTGTTTTTT	CASSHQGYGGELFF
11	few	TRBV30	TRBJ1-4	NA	TGTGCCTGGAGTGAACAGGCAAAACTGTTTTTT	CAWSEQAKLFF
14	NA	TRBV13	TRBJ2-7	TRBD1	TGTGCCAGCAGCTTTAGAGGGGGCAAGGACGAGCAGTACTTC	CASSFRGGKDEQYF
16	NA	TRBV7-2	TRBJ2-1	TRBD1	TGTGCCAGCAGCTTAGTGACAGGGGGCTCCTACAATGAGCAGTTCTTC	CASSLVTGGSYNEQFF
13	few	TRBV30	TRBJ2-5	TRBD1	TGTGCCTGGAGTCCGTCGACAGGGTTAACCCAGTACTTC	CAWSPSTGLTQYF
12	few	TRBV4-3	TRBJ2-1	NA	TGCGCCAGTGGGAGTCAGGTAAATGAGCAGTTCTTC	CASGSQVNEQFF
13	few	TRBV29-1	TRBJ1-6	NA	TGCAGCGTTCTGGACAGCTATAATTCACCCCTCCACTTT	CSVLDSYNSPLHF
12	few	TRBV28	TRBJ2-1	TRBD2	TGTGCCAGCGGCGGGAGTGGAGATGAGCAGTTCTTC	CASGGSGDEQFF
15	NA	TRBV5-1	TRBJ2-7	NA	TGCGCCAGCAGCTCCGGAGGCAGGGGCCCCTACGAGCAGTACTTC	CASSSGGRGPYEQYF
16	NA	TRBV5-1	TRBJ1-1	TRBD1	TGCGCCAGCAGCTCCACGACAGGGAGATCGGACACTGAAGCTTTCTTT	CASSSTTGRSDTEAFF
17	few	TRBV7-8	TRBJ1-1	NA	TGTGCCAGCAATCCTTACAGGTTTCAGACCATGAACACTGAAGCTTTCTTT	CASNPYRFQTMNTEAFF
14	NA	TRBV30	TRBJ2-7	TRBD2	TGTGCCTGGAGCACTAGCGGGGGCACGGGAGAGCAGTACTTC	CAWSTSGGTGEQYF
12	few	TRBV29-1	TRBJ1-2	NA	TGCAGCGTTAGGGGCTCTAACTATGGCTACACCTTC	CSVRGSNYGYTF
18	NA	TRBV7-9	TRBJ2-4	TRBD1	TGTGCCAGCAGCTTAGCGGTTGGTGAGGCAGGGGGCATGGACATTCAGTACTTC	CASSLAVGEAGGMDIQYF
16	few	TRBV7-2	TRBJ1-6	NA	TGTGCCAGCAGCGCGGGGCGTGGGTCCTGGAATTCACCCCTCCACTTT	CASSAGRGSWNSPLHF
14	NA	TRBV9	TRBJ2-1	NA	TGTGCCAGCAGCGTATATGGCGGGAACAATGAGCAGTTCTTC	CASSVYGGNNEQFF
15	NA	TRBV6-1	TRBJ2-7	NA	TGTGCCAGCAGTGAAAGGGGACTGTCTTCCTACGAGCAGTACTTC	CASSERGLSSYEQYF
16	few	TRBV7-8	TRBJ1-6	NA	TGTGCCAGCAGCCGTTCAGGGATTCCATATAATTCACCCCTCCACTTT	CASSRSGIPYNSPLHF
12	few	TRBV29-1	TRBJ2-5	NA	TGCAGCGTTGGAGGGGGAGAAGAGACCCAGTACTTC	CSVGGGEETQYF
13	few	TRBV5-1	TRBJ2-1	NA	TGCGCCAGCAGCTTGGGGCAGCACAATGAGCAGTTCTTC	CASSLGQHNEQFF
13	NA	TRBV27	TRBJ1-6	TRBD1	TGTGCCACTACGACAGGGTCTAATTCACCCCTCCACTTT	CATTTGSNSPLHF
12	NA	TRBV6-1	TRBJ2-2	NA	TGTGCCAGCAGTGAAATCGCCGGGGAGCTGTTTTTT	CASSEIAGELFF
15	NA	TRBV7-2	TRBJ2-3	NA	TGTGCCAGCAGCCCGGACGGAGCCAGCACAGATACGCAGTATTTT	CASSPDGASTDTQYF
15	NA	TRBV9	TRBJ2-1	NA	TGTGCCAGCAGCTTGGGGCCGGTGGGGCAGGATGAGCAGTTCTTC	CASSLGPVGQDEQFF
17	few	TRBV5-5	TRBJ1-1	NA	TGTGCCAGCAGCACTAGGGCGCTAGGATATATGAACACTGAAGCTTTCTTT	CASSTRALGYMNTEAFF
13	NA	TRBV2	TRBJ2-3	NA	TGTGCCAGCAGTGAAGATTTAGGAGATACGCAGTATTTT	CASSEDLGDTQYF
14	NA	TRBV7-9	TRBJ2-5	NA	TGTGCCAGCAGCTTCTTGGGCGGGGAAGAGACCCAGTACTTC	CASSFLGGEETQYF